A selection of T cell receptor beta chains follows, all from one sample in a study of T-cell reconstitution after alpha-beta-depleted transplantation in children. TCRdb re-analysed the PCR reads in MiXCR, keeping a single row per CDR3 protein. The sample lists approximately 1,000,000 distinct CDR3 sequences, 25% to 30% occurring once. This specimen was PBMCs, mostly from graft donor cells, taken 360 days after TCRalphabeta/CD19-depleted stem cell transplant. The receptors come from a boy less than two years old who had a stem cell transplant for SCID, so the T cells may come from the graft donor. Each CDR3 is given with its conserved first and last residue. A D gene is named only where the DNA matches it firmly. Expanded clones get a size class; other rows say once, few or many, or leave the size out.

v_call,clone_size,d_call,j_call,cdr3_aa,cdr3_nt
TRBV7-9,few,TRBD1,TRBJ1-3,CASSSQGAQMGNTIYF,TGTGCCAGCAGCTCCCAGGGGGCCCAAATGGGAAACACCATATATTTT
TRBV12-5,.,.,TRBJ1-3,CASGLAVGASGNTIYF,TGTGCTAGTGGTTTGGCAGTAGGGGCCTCTGGAAACACCATATATTTT
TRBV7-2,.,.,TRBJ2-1,CASSLGGPKNEQFF,TGTGCCAGCAGCTTAGGGGGGCCAAAGAATGAGCAGTTCTTC
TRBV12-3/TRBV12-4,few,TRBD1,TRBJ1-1,CASREGASTEAFF,TGTGCCAGCAGGGAGGGGGCCTCCACTGAAGCTTTCTTT
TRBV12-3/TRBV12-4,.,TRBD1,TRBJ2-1,CASSRQGALYNEQFF,TGTGCCAGCAGTAGACAGGGGGCCCTCTACAATGAGCAGTTCTTC
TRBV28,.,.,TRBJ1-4,CASSTSAHAHEKLFF,TGTGCCAGCAGTACCTCCGCTCACGCCCATGAAAAACTGTTTTTT
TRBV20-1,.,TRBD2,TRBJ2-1,CSASRAGADNEQFF,TGCAGTGCTAGCAGAGCGGGGGCGGACAATGAGCAGTTCTTC
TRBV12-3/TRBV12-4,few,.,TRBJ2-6,CASAVSRGGLGANVLTF,TGTGCCAGCGCCGTGAGCAGGGGTGGTCTCGGGGCCAACGTCCTGACTTTC
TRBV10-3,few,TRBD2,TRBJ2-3,CAISESLAGRTDTQYF,TGTGCCATCAGTGAGTCGTTAGCGGGGCGAACAGATACGCAGTATTTT
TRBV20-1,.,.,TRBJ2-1,CSARAGGSSYNEQFF,TGCAGTGCTAGAGCTGGGGGGAGCTCCTACAATGAGCAGTTCTTC
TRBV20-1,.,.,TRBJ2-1,CSARDQVWQNEQFF,TGCAGTGCTAGAGACCAGGTTTGGCAGAATGAGCAGTTCTTC
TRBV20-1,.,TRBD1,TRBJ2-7,CSASYNRGRPHEQYF,TGCAGTGCTAGCTACAACAGGGGGCGCCCCCACGAGCAGTACTTC
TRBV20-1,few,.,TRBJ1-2,CSATEQVLANYGYTF,TGCAGTGCTACCGAACAGGTCCTAGCTAACTATGGCTACACCTTC